These 6 T cell receptor beta chains came from one sample sequenced in a study of T cells in Graves' hyperthyroidism and ophthalmopathy. TCR beta CDR3 regions were amplified from RNA transcripts. First-round RT-PCR with HTBI primers amplified the TCR CDR3 region. In TCRdb, the multiplex PCR reads were re-called with MiXCR into one record per CDR3 protein. The data contain about 690,000 distinct CDR3 sequences, about 18% of them singletons. Sequencing was carried out using blood. These receptors were taken from a man aged 50 to 59 with Graves' hyperthyroidism.

This clonotype was picked up many times. The rearrangement joins TRBV28 to TRBJ1-1; D remains ambiguous. The CDR3 spans 14 residues. Germline V gene sequence: CDR1 MDHEN, CDR2 SYDVKM. Trimming cost V 3 bases and J 4 bases, with 12 bases left between them. CDR3 sequence: CASSFHQLSTEAFF. The CDR3 bases are TGTGCCAGCAGTTTTCACCAGTTGAGCACTGAAGCTTTCTTT.

Many counts were recorded for this clonotype. This chain uses TRBV12-3 or TRBV12-4 with TRBJ2-6, with D maybe TRBD2 (5 bases). CDR3 size: 15 residues. V was clipped by 2 bases and J by 4 bases, with 9 bases between them. The DNA for the CDR3 is TGTGCCAGCAGTTTAAGAGGGAGAGGGGCCAACGTCCTGACTTTC. It encodes CASSLRGRGANVLTF.

As regards this clonotype: As the CDR3 is not closed by the conserved phenylalanine or tryptophan, this likely results from a read error. The chain is built from TRBV19 and TRBJ2-3; D is unclear. CDR3 length equals 13 residues. The germline V gene encodes CDR1 LNHDA and CDR2 SQIVND (reference sequence). Trimming shortened V by 6 bases and J by 2 bases, and 9 bases separated the two germline ends. The CDR3 protein is CASSPEYTDTQYL. The CDR3 nucleotides are TGTGCCAGTAGCCCGGAGTACACAGATACGCAGTATTTA.

This clonotype was seen many times. The chain couples TRBV29-1 to TRBJ2-6; D tentatively fits TRBD1 or TRBD2 (5 bases each). Trimming removed 7 bases at V and 0 bases at J, with 16 bases between. This CDR3 has 16 residues. Germline V gene lookup returns CDR1 SQVTM and CDR2 ANQGSEA. This chain's CDR3 is CSAHGTESSGANVLTF. The CDR3 bases are TGCAGCGCGCACGGGACCGAGAGCTCTGGGGCCAACGTCCTGACTTTC.

This clonotype was found many times. V usage is TRBV2 and J usage is TRBJ2-1, with 12 bases lining up with TRBD2. The length of the CDR3 is 15 residues. Trimming at V came to 2 bases and at J to 6 bases, leaving 2 bases not matched to a gene. CDR1 SNHLY and CDR2 FYNNEI come from the germline V gene. CDR3 coding DNA: TGTGCCAGCAGTGAACTAGCGGGAGGGGCCAATGAGCAGTTCTTC. It translates to CASSELAGGANEQFF.

V gene TRBV10-2 combines with J gene TRBJ2-4; the D gene is possibly TRBD2 (6 bases). Looked up from germline, CDR1 is WSHSY and CDR2 is SAAADI. The CDR3 contains 15 residues. V was shortened by 8 bases and J by 0 bases, with 14 bases between the two germline ends. The CDR3, as DNA: TGCGCCAGCGGGGACTTATTTCTAGCCAAAAACATTCAGTACTTC. It translates to CASGDLFLAKNIQYF.